These 8 T cell receptor beta chains came from one sample sequenced in a study of spatial heterogeneity in lung cancer. The time point is: sample taken at primary tumor resection. No cell sorting; template was whole RNA from tumor, lung tissue or PBMC. TCRdb redid the calling of the 5' RACE reads with MiXCR, one entry per CDR3 protein. The repertoire has tens of thousands of distinct CDR3 sequences, roughly 5.5% of them found once; the top ten carry about 28%. The input for sequencing was PBMCs, taken at surgery. Receptors originate from a female donor with early-stage non-small cell lung cancer.

The table lists this clonotype with many counts. This rearrangement joins TRBV29-1 to TRBJ1-1; tentatively, D is TRBD1 (5 bases). CDR3 length equals 12 residues. CDR1 and CDR2 (germline): SQVTM, ANQGSEA. Trimming stripped 3 bases from V and 6 bases from J, with 11 bases between. CDR3 loop: CSVDRVGAEAFF. The CDR3 DNA reads as TGCAGCGTTGACAGGGTGGGAGCTGAAGCTTTCTTT.

Comments on this clonotype: A much bigger clone sits one base away, suggesting this may be a read error. The J gene is TRBJ2-7, the V gene TRBV29-1; no definite D call. Germline V gives CDR1 SQVTM, CDR2 ANQGSEA. Trimming cost V 7 bases and J 2 bases, with 21 bases left between them. The CDR3 runs 15 residues. The CDR3 nucleotides are TGCAGCGCCACTACGAGAGACCGGAGCACCTACGAGCAGTACTTC. It encodes CSATTRDRSTYEQYF.

Ten or more counts support this clonotype. The chain links TRBV6-1 to TRBJ1-1, with D unresolved. Germline values: CDR1 MNHNS, CDR2 SASEGT. This CDR3 comprises 16 residues. Trimming took 0 bases from V and 2 from J, leaving 13 bases between them. As DNA, the CDR3 is TGTGCCAGCAGTGAAGCGGGAAGGTCAGGAAACACTGAAGCTTTCTTT. Translation gives CASSEAGRSGNTEAFF.

Only a few counts were recorded for this clonotype. The chain is built from TRBV7-8 and TRBJ2-1, with 8 positions matching TRBD2. CDR3 length: 15 amino acids. Per the germline V gene, CDR1 is SGHVS and CDR2 is FQNEAQ. Trimming removed 8 bases from V and 4 bases from J; junction bases left unmatched: 10. CDR3 loop: CASGTGTRVYNEQFF. The CDR3 coding sequence is TGTGCCAGCGGGACCGGGACTAGGGTTTACAATGAGCAGTTCTTC.

This clonotype was detected a few times. The chain recombines TRBV4-2 with TRBJ2-1, with TRBD2 identical over 8 bases. Per germline, CDR1 LGHNA and CDR2 YNFKEQ. The ends lost 1 base at V and 0 bases at J; junction bases unmatched: 2. The CDR3 spans 16 residues. In nucleotides, the CDR3 is TGTGCCAGCAGCCAAGGGAGCGGGGGCTCCTACAATGAGCAGTTCTTC. It specifies CASSQGSGGSYNEQFF.

This clonotype was recorded at least ten times. The V gene is TRBV7-9, the J gene TRBJ2-2; D is undetermined. V was pared by 5 bases and J by 5 bases, with 9 bases between. The germline CDR1 and CDR2 sequences are SEHNR and FQNEAQ (reference sequence). The CDR3 is 13 amino acids. The CDR3 spells CASSLSETGELFF. DNA of the CDR3: TGTGCCAGCAGCCTCTCGGAAACCGGGGAGCTGTTTTTT.

This clonotype was found many times. V gene TRBV20-1 combines with J gene TRBJ2-1; 7 bases are a match to TRBD1. The CDR3 extends over 15 amino acids. J lost 0 bases, V lost 5 bases, and 7 bases had no gene match. The V gene's germline CDR1 is DFQATT and CDR2 SNEGSKA (reference sequence). The DNA of the CDR3 is TGCAGTGCTGGGGCTACAGGGGCCTCCTACAATGAGCAGTTCTTC. Its protein product is CSAGATGASYNEQFF.

This clonotype was observed many times. The rearrangement joins TRBV11-2 to TRBJ2-1; TRBD1 matches 9 bases. CDR1 SGHAT and CDR2 FQNNGV come from the germline V gene. The length of the CDR3 is 15 residues. J lost 7 bases, V lost 5 bases, and 9 bases had no gene match. CDR3: CASSPWGQGSNEQFF. CDR3 DNA: TGTGCCAGCAGCCCTTGGGGACAGGGATCTAATGAGCAGTTCTTC.